This TCR beta chain was obtained from a study of cytomegalovirus exposure and HLA in healthy donors. Use of 60 Vbeta and 13 Jbeta primers characterized the PCR. Data came from immunoSEQ multiplex PCR; TCRdb stores just in-frame clones and leaves some out. The sample gives under 200,000 clones, around 86% of which show up once; approximately 6.3% is in the top ten. With V trimmed by 5 bases and J by 4 bases, 12 bases remained unmatched. The CDR3 runs to 16 residues. Germline V gives CDR1 SGHVS, CDR2 FQNEAQ. The chain joins TRBV7-8 to TRBJ2-5, with 8 bases lining up with TRBD2. The origin of this receptor is a man aged 35-49 years in good health and CMV-seropositive. The sample comprised PBMCs. CDR3 residues: CASSTLAGSAGETQYF. The DNA for the CDR3 is TGTGCCAGCAGCACGTTAGCGGGGTCGGCTGGAGAGACCCAGTACTTC.